This T cell receptor beta chain emerged from a study of cytotoxic CD8 clonotypes in ibrutinib-treated CLL. Study observations and caveats: Starting clonality was above that of age-matched healthy donors and tracked circulating CD8+ T-cell counts. Clonality increased at ibrutinib response, then returned toward baseline at progression.

Here immunoSEQ multiplex PCR was the method, and the copy in TCRdb shows in-frame clones only, minus some. This sample has approximately 150,000 clones, with about 88% found just once. This CDR3 comprises 17 residues. CDR1 and CDR2 from the germline V gene are MDHEN and SYDVKM. The J segment lost 0 bases and the V segment lost 1 base, leaving 8 bases of the junction unmatched. Concerning this clone itself: Its antigen is unidentified.

The source is a human donor with chronic lymphocytic leukemia. This specimen consisted of PBMCs, obtained at disease progression, from a patient treated with ibrutinib. V is TRBV28 and J is TRBJ1-1; 7 positions match TRBD1. CDR3 residues: CASSLYRIGTVNTEAFF. The CDR3 DNA is TGTGCCAGCAGTTTATATAGAATTGGGACAGTGAACACTGAAGCTTTCTTT. Supplemented by reference TRBV28 and TRBJ1-1, the full variable domain reads DVKVTQSSRYLVKRTGEKVFLECVQDMDHENMFWYRQDPGLGLRLIYFSYDVKMKEKGDIPEGYSVSREKKERFSLILESASTNQTSMYLCASSLYRIGTVNTEAFFGQGTRLTVV.